A selection of T cell receptor beta chains follows, all from one sample in a study of CD8+CD57+ T cells in acquired aplastic anemia. TCRdb processed the reads anew with MiXCR; each CDR3 protein has one entry. In the table there are roughly 51,000 distinct CDR3 sequences, around 70% of which are singletons. Sequencing was done on a sample of sorted CD4+, CD8+, or CD8+CD57+ T cells (not recorded which) from PBMCs. These receptors all come from a human donor in good health, serving as a control. Each CDR3 is given with its conserved first and last residue. The D gene is left open where the match is weak. Clone size, where shown, is once, few, many, or a class for clones that have expanded.

clone_size j_call v_call cdr3_length d_call cdr3_aa cdr3_nt
. TRBJ1-6 TRBV2 15 TRBD1 CASSYDRDANSPLHF TGTGCCAGCAGTTACGACAGGGACGCTAATTCACCCCTCCACTTT
once TRBJ2-3 TRBV15 16 TRBD1 CATSSLTGSGTDTQYF TGTGCCACCAGCAGCTTGACAGGGTCAGGTACAGATACGCAGTATTTT
. TRBJ2-1 TRBV19 13 . CASRPRDINEQFF TGTGCCAGTAGGCCTAGGGACATAAATGAGCAGTTCTTC
. TRBJ2-1 TRBV7-9 13 . CASSLPGNNEQFF TGTGCCAGCAGCTTACCAGGGAACAATGAGCAGTTCTTC
. TRBJ2-5 TRBV2 13 . CASSETGIETQYF TGTGCCAGCAGTGAAACAGGAATAGAGACCCAGTACTTC
. TRBJ1-2 TRBV29-1 13 . CSVGGQIGGGYTF TGCAGCGTTGGAGGACAGATAGGAGGGGGCTACACCTTC
once TRBJ2-1 TRBV7-3 13 TRBD2 CASSRRGGNEQFF TGTGCCAGCAGCAGGCGGGGGGGCAATGAGCAGTTCTTC
medium-sized TRBJ1-6 TRBV7-9 15 TRBD1 CASSLVDRAPSPLHF TGTGCCAGCAGCTTAGTCGACAGGGCCCCTTCACCCCTCCACTTT
. TRBJ2-3 TRBV7-3 14 . CASSLSLGADTQYF TGTGCCAGCAGCTTATCTCTAGGTGCAGATACGCAGTATTTT
. TRBJ1-4 TRBV11-3 15 . CASSSNGGANEKLFF TGTGCCAGCAGCTCGAACGGAGGGGCTAATGAAAAACTGTTTTTT
. TRBJ1-2 TRBV24-1 14 TRBD1 CATSDGTGSYGYTF TGTGCCACCAGTGACGGGACAGGGTCCTATGGCTACACCTTC